The T cell receptor beta chain under discussion was sequenced for a study of blood T cell repertoires in COVID-19. Sequencing used immunoSEQ multiplex PCR; TCRdb keeps in-frame clones, though not all of them. The profile shows fewer than 250,000 clones, around 80% of them singletons. The CDR3 covers 13 residues. CDR1 MNHEY and CDR2 SVGAGI come from the germline V gene. Trimming removed 2 bases from V and 15 bases from J; junction bases left unmatched: 10. Specimen: peripheral blood. This chain joins TRBV6-5 and TRBJ2-1, with 7 bases fitting TRBD2. The sequence came from a man aged 45-65 years with active or convalescent COVID-19. CDR3 sequence: CASSYTSGLVPFF. In DNA, the CDR3 is TGTGCCAGCAGTTACACATCCGGACTAGTTCCGTTCTTC.